This entry describes one T cell receptor (beta chain). The sample belongs to a study of identical twins. One entry per CDR3 protein results from TCRdb running MiXCR on the 5' RACE reads. The sample lists hundreds of thousands of distinct CDR3 sequences, roughly an eighth occurring once. The same data also contributed to another study, on yellow fever vaccine responses in identical twins.

The TCR sequence derives from a young woman in good health. Sequencing input: PBMCs.

CDR3 coding DNA: TGTGCCACCAGCAGAGATCCCCTCAAGTATGAGCAGTTCTTC. Amino acid sequence: CATSRDPLKYEQFF. The V call is TRBV15, the J call TRBJ2-1; D call uncertain. Deletions cut 0 bases from V and 8 bases from J, with 11 bases between. The CDR3 totals 14 residues. CDR1 and CDR2 (germline): LNHNV, YYDKDF (reference sequence).